The clone carrying this T cell receptor (beta chain) was observed many times. The target antigen is unknown. TCRdb independently ran MiXCR on the RT-PCR reads; one entry per CDR3 protein. Among hundreds of thousands of distinct CDR3 sequences, about 15% were seen once, and the ten largest hold around 7.3%. The sample comes from a study of response to subunit inactivated influenza vaccine. Regarding the study as a whole: The authors proposed limited new T cell recruitment per seasonal influenza vaccination.

The material sequenced was PBMCs from blood, taken approximately 15 days before vaccination. This sequence was found in a man aged 45 to 65 who received an inactivated influenza vaccine.

The CDR3 bases are TGCGCCAGCAGCTTGGGACAGCCTTCGGATACGCAGTATTTT. Amino acids: CASSLGQPSDTQYF. The rearrangement links TRBV5-1 to TRBJ2-3, with D possibly TRBD1 on 5 matching bases. CDR1 is SGHRS and CDR2 is YFSETQ in the germline V gene. The CDR3 spans 14 residues. V was clipped by 0 bases and J by 6 bases, with 11 bases between them.